This TCR beta chain was obtained from a study of coeliac disease. Study-wide background: Coeliac patients had newly diagnosed active disease, refractory type I disease, or gluten-free diet control. Findings of the study overall: Only 1 of 6 controls, but about 55% of the 18 coeliac samples, showed published gliadin-specific TRB sequences.

CDR3 length: 14 residues. V lost 6 bases to trimming and J lost 3 bases; unmatched junction nucleotides: 4. Germline V gives CDR1 LNHDA, CDR2 SQIVND (reference sequence). A remark on this clone: Antigen: not known.

Assay used: immunoSEQ multiplex PCR; TCRdb lists only in-frame clones, some missing. Of some 6,500 clones in the sample, around 68% were seen once. V is TRBV19 and J is TRBJ2-5; TRBD1 aligns across 10 bases. What was sequenced was lymphocytes from the gut lamina propria. The receptor's source is a man in his sixties with celiac disease on a gluten-free diet. The CDR3 loop is CASRGTGVEETQYF. As DNA, the CDR3 is TGTGCCAGTAGGGGGACAGGGGTTGAAGAGACCCAGTACTTC. Filled out from reference TRBV19 and TRBJ2-5, the complete variable domain reads DGGITQSPKYLFRKEGQNVTLSCEQNLNHDAMYWYRQDPGQGLRLIYYSQIVNDFQKGDIAEGYSVSREKKESFPLTVTSAQKNPTAFYLCASRGTGVEETQYFGPGTRLLVL.